These 22 T cell receptor beta chains originate from one sample sequenced in a study of cytomegalovirus exposure and HLA in healthy donors. Both 60 Vbeta primers and 13 Jbeta primers went into the PCR. Using immunoSEQ multiplex PCR, the repertoire was profiled, and TCRdb retains in-frame clones only, with some absent. Here the sample spans approximately 170,000 clones, 80% to 90% being singletons. The sequencing sample was made of PBMCs. Every receptor here comes from a male donor in good health and CMV-seronegative.

This chain joins TRBV6-5 and TRBJ2-1; a possible D gene is TRBD2 (7 bases). The V end was cut by 6 bases, the J end by 12 bases, with 15 bases between. CDR3 length: 12 amino acids. Per the germline V gene, CDR1 is MNHEY and CDR2 is SVGAGI. This CDR3 is CASRGGPGGQFF. In DNA, the CDR3 is TGTGCCAGCAGGGGGGGGCCCGGAGGGCAGTTCTTC.

The chain links TRBV5-4 to TRBJ2-2; 9 positions agree with TRBD1. Trimming removed 4 bases from V and 9 bases from J; junction bases left unmatched: 10. The CDR3 length is 15 residues. In germline, CDR1 is SGHNT, CDR2 YYREEE (reference sequence). CDR3 sequence: CASSRDRVEERELFF. In DNA form, the CDR3 reads TGTGCCAGCAGCCGGGACAGGGTGGAGGAAAGGGAGCTGTTTTTT.

The rearrangement joins TRBV7-3 to TRBJ1-1; 7 positions match TRBD1. Germline V gene lookup returns CDR1 SGHTA and CDR2 FQGTGA. Losses at the gene ends were 2 bases for V and 7 bases for J; bases not matched to a gene: 10. CDR3 length: 15 residues. The CDR3 DNA reads TGTGCCAGCAGCTTAGCGGCCAGGGGGGCTGGTGAAGCTTTCTTT. Protein sequence: CASSLAARGAGEAFF.

The chain links TRBV28 to TRBJ2-1; possibly TRBD1 for D (5 bases). Germline CDR1 and CDR2: MDHEN and SYDVKM. This CDR3 is built from 14 residues. V shed 7 bases and J shed 2 bases, with 12 bases lying between them. The CDR3 DNA follows: TGTGCCAGCAAGTGGACAACCCCCTACAATGAGCAGTTCTTC. Its translation is CASKWTTPYNEQFF. Full variable domain (missing parts from reference TRBV28 and TRBJ2-1): DVKVTQSSRYLVKRTGEKVFLECVQDMDHENMFWYRQDPGLGLRLIYFSYDVKMKEKGDIPEGYSVSREKKERFSLILESASTNQTSMYLCASKWTTPYNEQFFGPGTRLTVL.

The rearrangement joins TRBV27 to TRBJ1-5; a weak D match, TRBD1 (6 bases). Germline V gene lookup returns CDR1 MNHEY and CDR2 SMNVEV (reference sequence). Trimming took 5 bases from V and 5 from J, leaving 13 bases between them. This CDR3 contains 14 residues. The CDR3 region has the DNA TGTGCCAGCAGTAGGAACAGGGCGGATCAGCCCCAGCATTTT. Translated, it gives CASSRNRADQPQHF.

CDR3 DNA: TGTGCCAGCAGTTTTAGCGGAGCCGGAGAGCAGTACTTC. This encodes CASSFSGAGEQYF. The rearrangement joins TRBV27 to TRBJ2-7; possibly TRBD2 for D (6 bases). V lost 3 bases to trimming and J lost 7 bases, with 13 bases between them. Looked up from germline, CDR1 is MNHEY and CDR2 is SMNVEV (reference sequence). CDR3 length: 13 amino acids.

This chain connects TRBV5-6 to TRBJ2-7; TRBD1 might be the D (5 bases). Trimming took off 0 bases at V and 2 bases at J, with 9 bases between the two ends. Germline V gives CDR1 SGHDT, CDR2 YYEEEE. This CDR3 is built from 14 residues. CDR3 sequence (DNA): TGTGCCAGCAGCTTGGCCGGACAAACCTACGAGCAGTACTTC. The encoded protein is CASSLAGQTYEQYF.

This chain links TRBV28 with TRBJ1-5; D gene ambiguous. V was cut by 5 bases and J by 9 bases, with 8 bases left in between. The CDR3 consists of 11 residues. Germline V CDR1 and CDR2: MDHEN, SYDVKM. The CDR3 DNA is TGTGCCAGCAGTGAACCGGGGCCCCAGCATTTT. Encoded protein: CASSEPGPQHF.

This clone was seen once. This chain joins TRBV10-2 and TRBJ1-2; the D gene is possibly TRBD1 (6 bases). Germline V gives CDR1 WSHSY, CDR2 SAAADI. The CDR3 length is 14 residues. Trimming stripped 5 bases from V and 4 bases from J, with 14 bases between. CDR3 sequence: CASSPGQTLYGYTF. CDR3 bases: TGCGCCAGCAGTCCTGGACAGACACTCTATGGCTACACCTTC.

This clone occurred a few times. V is TRBV4-2 and J is TRBJ2-3, with 9 bases identical to TRBD2. V lost 0 bases, J lost 2 bases, and 6 bases stayed unmatched. Germline V gene data show CDR1 as LGHNA and CDR2 as YNFKEQ. CDR3 size: 17 residues. This CDR3 reads CASSQDRASGITDTQYF. CDR3 in DNA: TGTGCCAGCAGCCAAGATCGGGCTAGCGGGATCACAGATACGCAGTATTTT.

The rearrangement links TRBV7-3 to TRBJ2-3, with D possibly being TRBD2 (5 bases). The CDR3 sequence is 15 residues long. V lost 1 base and J lost 0, with 8 bases in between. Germline loops: CDR1 SGHTA, CDR2 FQGTGA. The CDR3 here is CASSLRGGSTDTQYF. The CDR3 bases are TGTGCCAGCAGCTTAAGAGGCGGGAGCACAGATACGCAGTATTTT.

This chain uses TRBV5-1 with TRBJ1-5, with D perhaps matching TRBD1 (6 bases). Germline assignment: CDR1 SGHRS and CDR2 YFSETQ. The CDR3 is made up of 18 amino acids. V shed 1 base and J shed 0 bases, with 17 bases lying between them. The CDR3 DNA follows: TGCGCCAGCAGCTTGACTAGGCCCTGGGGGCCTAGCAATCAGCCCCAGCATTTT. Residues: CASSLTRPWGPSNQPQHF.

To note about this clone: The junction does not match germline at one end; this may be a read error. This chain connects TRBV5-6 to TRBJ1-2, with D tentatively TRBD1 (5 bases). CDR1 SGHDT and CDR2 YYEEEE come from the germline V gene. The CDR3 runs to 14 residues. For the CDR3, the DNA is TGTGCCAGCAGCCATTCTCAGGGCTACTATGGCTACCCCTTC. Residues: CASSHSQGYYGYPF.

The rearrangement links TRBV5-6 to TRBJ2-7, with 10 bases lining up with TRBD1. CDR1 is SGHDT, CDR2 YYEEEE, per germline. This CDR3 has 15 amino acids. The V segment lost 0 bases and the J segment 2 bases; nucleotides outside the gene matches: 2. CDR3: CASSLGTGGTYEQYF. Written as DNA, the CDR3 is TGTGCCAGCAGCTTGGGGACAGGGGGAACCTACGAGCAGTACTTC.

The chain recombines TRBV4-3 with TRBJ2-7; D ambiguous. This CDR3 has 14 amino acids. V lost 0 bases and J lost 0, with 6 bases in between. Germline values: CDR1 LGHNA, CDR2 YSLEER. DNA for the CDR3: TGCGCCAGCAGCCAAGATTACAACTCCTACGAGCAGTACTTC. Protein product: CASSQDYNSYEQYF.

The V and J genes are TRBV7-2 and TRBJ2-1; possibly TRBD1 for D (6 bases). The CDR3 is made up of 19 amino acids. Germline V gene data show CDR1 as SGHTA and CDR2 as FQGNSA. Between the trimmed V and J ends, which lost 5 bases and 0 bases, there was a span of 23 bases. CDR3 DNA sequence: TGTGCCAGCAGCCAGGCGGGCCAGGGGTGGCCGAGCTCCTACAATGAGCAGTTCTTC. Translation gives CASSQAGQGWPSSYNEQFF.

The chain recombines TRBV7-2 with TRBJ2-5, with D uncertain. The CDR3 consists of 15 residues. Deletions cut 0 bases from V and 1 base from J, with 9 bases between. Germline V CDR1 and CDR2: SGHTA, FQGNSA. The CDR3 loop reads CASSLASRIQETQYF. In nucleotides, the CDR3 is TGTGCCAGCAGCTTAGCGTCTAGGATCCAAGAGACCCAGTACTTC.

This clone was seen just once. V and J are TRBV29-1 and TRBJ2-1; D gene uncertain. Trimming left V 4 bases short and J 6 bases short, with 7 bases between. There are 11 residues in the CDR3. CDR1 and CDR2 (germline): SQVTM, ANQGSEA. CDR3 nucleotide sequence: TGCAGCGTTGTTAGTACCAATGAGCAGTTCTTC. This sequence encodes CSVVSTNEQFF.

The chain's CDR3 is CASSIRTSGGAVTYNEQFF. The CDR3 bases are TGTGCCAGTAGTATACGGACTAGCGGGGGGGCGGTGACCTACAATGAGCAGTTCTTC. The chain links TRBV19 to TRBJ2-1; 15 bases agree with TRBD2. This CDR3 has 19 amino acids. Trimming took 2 bases from V and 2 from J; bases not matched to a gene: 7. Germline loops: CDR1 LNHDA, CDR2 SQIVND (reference sequence).

This sequence joins TRBV28 and TRBJ2-3, with 13 bases lining up with TRBD2. Germline V gives CDR1 MDHEN, CDR2 SYDVKM. Trimming cost V 3 bases and J 8 bases; bases outside gene matches: 5. This CDR3 is built from 15 residues. The CDR3 loop reads CASSFFRTSGGTQYF. The DNA for the CDR3 is TGTGCCAGCAGTTTTTTCCGGACTAGCGGGGGTACGCAGTATTTT.

V gene TRBV5-1 combines with J gene TRBJ2-3, with 10 bases identical to TRBD1. Germline CDR1 and CDR2: SGHRS and YFSETQ. The CDR3 is made up of 17 amino acids. Germline trimming cut 4 bases from V and 0 bases from J; bases unmatched to any gene: 8. Here the CDR3 DNA reads TGCGCCAGCAGCCCAAATCTGGGACAGGGGAGCACAGATACGCAGTATTTT. Amino acids: CASSPNLGQGSTDTQYF. The variable domain in full, with the rest retrieved from reference TRBV5-1 and TRBJ2-3, is KAGVTQTPRYLIKTRGQQVTLSCSPISGHRSVSWYQQTPGQGLQFLFEYFSETQRNKGNFPGRFSGRQFSNSRSEMNVSTLELGDSALYLCASSPNLGQGSTDTQYFGPGTRLTVL.

The genes are TRBV5-4 and TRBJ2-3; 13 positions agree with TRBD2. V was clipped by 10 bases and J by 5 bases; unmatched bases: 7. In germline, CDR1 is SGHNT, CDR2 YYREEE (reference sequence). This CDR3 region has 14 residues. The CDR3 reads CAGATSGGGDTQYF. CDR3 DNA sequence: TGTGCCGGGGCAACTAGCGGGGGGGGAGATACGCAGTATTTT.